A single sample gave rise to the 20 T cell receptor beta chains below, sequenced in a study of cytomegalovirus exposure and HLA in healthy donors (dated by TCRdb to the late 2010s). Libraries were built with the immunoSEQ multiplex PCR assay. The multiplex PCR relied on a mix of 60 forward primers for TCR Vbeta segments and 13 reverse primers for TCR Jbeta segments. The clones in this table, taken by TCRdb from immuneACCESS, are in-frame only. Not every clone is retained; where verified, under half of the shortfall comes from an unresolved V gene, and the cause of the rest is unknown. The record for this sample contains 65,000 to 85,000 clones. Around 1.6% of the sample comes from the top ten. The sample consisted of PBMCs. Receptors originate from a woman aged 25 to 39 in good health and CMV-seronegative.

The chain carries TRBV10-3 and TRBJ2-2; tentatively, D is TRBD2 (7 bases). V was shortened by 9 bases and J by 6 bases, with 14 bases between the two germline ends. From germline, CDR1 is ENHRY and CDR2 SYGVKD. The CDR3 consists of 13 residues. DNA of the CDR3: TGTGCCATACTCAGGGGAGGGGCCGGGGAGCTGTTTTTT. Protein product: CAILRGGAGELFF.

CDR3 nucleotide sequence: TGTGCCAGCAGCGCCCGGCCCACGGGGGACAATGAGCAGTTCTTC. Encoded protein: CASSARPTGDNEQFF. This sequence joins TRBV11-3 and TRBJ2-1; D is perhaps TRBD2 (6 bases). Germline CDR1 reads SGHNT; CDR2 reads YENEEA. The CDR3 length is 15 residues. V gave up 5 bases and J gave up 5 bases, with 16 bases separating them.

The rearrangement uses TRBV7-2 and TRBJ1-4, with 9 bases lining up with TRBD1. Germline V lookup: CDR1 SGHTA, CDR2 FQGNSA. Trimming took 5 bases from V and 12 from J; bases not matched to a gene: 7. CDR3 length: 13 amino acids. The CDR3, as DNA: TGTGCCAGCAGCCTAACCCGGGACAGGGAACTGTTTTTT. Translating it yields CASSLTRDRELFF.

This chain joins TRBV5-1 and TRBJ2-7, with 9 bases that match TRBD1. Germline values: CDR1 SGHRS, CDR2 YFSETQ. This CDR3 region has 14 residues. V lost 0 bases to trimming and J lost 3 bases; unmatched junction nucleotides: 1. Written as DNA, the CDR3 is TGCGCCAGCAGCTTGGGGGACAGGGACTACGAGCAGTACTTC. Translation: CASSLGDRDYEQYF.

The chain is built from TRBV7-9 and TRBJ2-2; 13 bases match TRBD2. V lost 5 bases to trimming and J lost 6 bases; unmatched junction nucleotides: 9. Looked up from germline, CDR1 is SEHNR and CDR2 is FQNEAQ (reference sequence). This CDR3 region has 17 residues. CDR3 in DNA: TGTGCCAGCAGCGTCCCCAGGGGACTAGCGGGGTCCGGGGAGCTGTTTTTT. Its protein is CASSVPRGLAGSGELFF.

J is TRBJ2-5 and V is TRBV4-3; 7 bases line up with TRBD1. The end of the DNA fits TRBJ2-7 better, so the J call may be wrong. The CDR3 runs 16 residues. Germline V lookup: CDR1 LGHNA, CDR2 YSLEER. CDR3 coding DNA: TGCGCCAGCAGCCAAGAAGCGACAGGGAGTGGGTACGAGCAGTACTTC. This encodes CASSQEATGSGYEQYF.

This chain's CDR3 is CASSPKSNYGYTF. Written as DNA, the CDR3 is TGTGCCAGCAGCCCAAAATCTAACTATGGCTACACCTTC. This rearrangement joins TRBV6-5 to TRBJ1-2; D gene uncertain. V lost 6 bases and J 0 bases, leaving 8 bases between the germline ends. This CDR3 region has 13 residues. Germline CDR1 reads MNHEY; CDR2 reads SVGAGI.

In the case of this clone: A junction end diverges from the germline sequence, so it may reflect a read error. V usage is TRBV4-1 and J usage is TRBJ2-1; the D is unclear. This CDR3 contains 16 residues. Germline V gene lookup returns CDR1 MGHRA and CDR2 YSYEKL. The CDR3 DNA reads TGCGCCAGCAGCCAACCCCGGCGGAGCTCCGACAATGAGCAGTTCTTC. Amino acids: CASSQPRRSSDNEQFF.

The chain employs TRBV7-6 and TRBJ1-2; weak D call: TRBD1 (5 bases). The CDR3 runs 13 residues. Trimming removed 5 bases from V and 1 base from J, with 8 bases in between. Germline V gives CDR1 SGHVS, CDR2 FNYEAQ. CDR3 nucleotide sequence: TGTGCCAGCAGCCCTCAGGGTAACTATGGCTACACCTTC. Amino acids: CASSPQGNYGYTF.

The chain couples TRBV5-1 to TRBJ1-4; TRBD1 is a possible D gene (5 bases). Germline V CDR1 and CDR2: SGHRS, YFSETQ. V was clipped by 0 bases and J by 8 bases, with 23 bases between them. CDR3 length: 18 amino acids. The DNA of the CDR3 is TGCGCCAGCAGCTTGGCCCCATTATCGAGTCTGCGGGGGGAAAAACTGTTTTTT. This codes for CASSLAPLSSLRGEKLFF.

DNA of the CDR3: TGCGCCAGCAGCCAAGACCCCTACCCGGGGACAGGGCATCAGCCCCAGCATTTT. It codes for CASSQDPYPGTGHQPQHF. The rearrangement uses TRBV4-1 and TRBJ1-5, with 9 bases identical to TRBD1. Trimming took 0 bases from V and 5 from J; bases not matched to a gene: 11. The CDR3 consists of 18 residues. Germline V gene sequence: CDR1 MGHRA, CDR2 YSYEKL.

The chain combines TRBV11-2 with TRBJ2-5; 7 nucleotides match TRBD2. With 4 bases clipped from V and 3 bases from J, the junction kept 8 bases outside the gene matches. CDR1 is SGHAT, CDR2 FQNNGV, per germline. The CDR3 is 15 residues long. The CDR3 sequence: CASSSSGTTKETQYF. In DNA form, the CDR3 reads TGTGCCAGCAGCTCATCCGGGACTACGAAAGAGACCCAGTACTTC. Full variable domain (missing parts from reference TRBV11-2 and TRBJ2-5): EAGVAQSPRYKIIEKRQSVAFWCNPISGHATLYWYQQILGQGPKLLIQFQNNGVVDDSQLPKDRFSAERLKGVDSTLKIQPAKLEDSAVYLCASSSSGTTKETQYFGPGTRLLVL.

The V gene is TRBV18, the J gene TRBJ2-5; 7 nucleotides align to TRBD1. Germline CDR1 KGHSH, CDR2 LQKENI. The CDR3 extends over 16 amino acids. V lost 3 bases, J lost 1 base, and 8 bases stayed unmatched. The CDR3 region has the DNA TGTGCCAGCTCACCGCGAACCGGGACAGCCCAAGAGACCCAGTACTTC. Translating gives CASSPRTGTAQETQYF.

The CDR3 DNA sequence: TGCGCCAGCAGCTTGTACAGGGGGCCGGGATCACCCCTCCACTTT. Protein product: CASSLYRGPGSPLHF. J is TRBJ1-6 and V is TRBV5-1; TRBD1 matches 9 bases. Germline V lookup: CDR1 SGHRS, CDR2 YFSETQ. The V and J ends lost 1 base and 10 bases, in that order; junction bases with no gene match: 6. The CDR3 loop spans 15 amino acids.

J is TRBJ2-5 and V is TRBV6-6; D call uncertain. The V and J ends lost 8 bases and 4 bases respectively, with 20 bases between them. Germline values: CDR1 MNHNY, CDR2 SVGAGI (reference sequence). The CDR3 is 15 residues long. The CDR3 protein is CASLPAVTLLETQYF. CDR3 coding DNA: TGTGCCAGCCTCCCGGCGGTTACCCTACTAGAGACCCAGTACTTC.

J is TRBJ1-3 and V is TRBV9; D is unresolved. Between the trimmed V and J ends, which lost 3 bases and 0 bases, there was a span of 7 bases. The CDR3 has 14 amino acids. CDR1 is SGDLS, CDR2 YYNGEE, per germline. CDR3 sequence reads: CASSATSSGNTIYF. CDR3 sequence (DNA): TGTGCCAGCAGCGCCACGAGCTCTGGAAACACCATATATTTT.

The chain uses TRBV6-5 and TRBJ1-1, with a weak D call TRBD1 (5 bases). Trimming stripped 5 bases from V and 1 base from J, with 14 bases between. This CDR3 contains 15 residues. Germline CDR1 is MNHEY and CDR2 is SVGAGI. CDR3 in amino acids: CASSPEFTGNTEAFF. The CDR3 bases are TGTGCCAGCAGTCCCGAGTTTACAGGGAACACTGAAGCTTTCTTT.

The V gene is TRBV2, the J gene TRBJ1-1, with TRBD1 identical over 8 bases. Looked up from germline, CDR1 is SNHLY and CDR2 is FYNNEI. V lost 6 bases, J lost 12 bases, and 15 bases stayed unmatched. The CDR3 contains 14 residues. In nucleotides, the CDR3 is TGTGCCAGCAGGGACACTGGGACAGGCTTGCCTCCTTTCTTT. Its protein product is CASRDTGTGLPPFF.

This sequence joins TRBV18 and TRBJ1-1; 9 positions match TRBD1. Trimming cost V 1 base and J 4 bases; bases outside gene matches: 7. CDR3 length equals 16 residues. Germline CDR1 is KGHSH and CDR2 is LQKENI. Here the CDR3 reads CASSPLGQGRTTEAFF. CDR3 sequence (DNA): TGTGCCAGCTCACCACTAGGACAGGGGAGGACCACTGAAGCTTTCTTT. The full variable domain, in which reference TRBV18 and TRBJ1-1 provide the parts outside the CDR3, is NAGVMQNPRHLVRRRGQEARLRCSPMKGHSHVYWYRQLPEEGLKFMVYLQKENIIDESGMPKERFSAEFPKEGPSILRIQQVVRGDSAAYFCASSPLGQGRTTEAFFGQGTRLTVV.

The chain combines TRBV29-1 with TRBJ1-2; TRBD1 agrees at 7 bases. The CDR3 loop spans 15 amino acids. Germline lookup yields CDR1 SQVTM and CDR2 ANQGSEA. After removal of 3 bases from V and 4 bases from J, the junction contained 11 bases not matched to a gene. The CDR3 region is CSVDRTGVGSYGYTF. The CDR3, as DNA: TGCAGCGTTGACCGAACAGGGGTGGGCTCCTATGGCTACACCTTC.